Listed here is a single T cell receptor (beta chain). Its target is unknown. The junction and the germline gene differ at one end; a read error may be behind it. This sample was taken from a study of neurological immune-mediated disorders. General study results and limits: HTLV-1-associated myelopathy ranked highest for TCR clonal expansion and multiple sclerosis lowest, beneath healthy controls. None of the CDR3 amino acid sequences of expanded clones recurred across subjects, suggesting private repertoires in all groups.

Time point reported: technical triplicate 1. Sorted libraries were made with approximately 920,000 CD4+ or CD8+ T cells. The cDNA came from 5'RACE, which used 10-nucleotide random UMIs. One entry per CDR3 protein results from TCRdb running MiXCR on the 5' RACE reads. The profile shows 25,000 or so distinct CDR3 sequences, approximately 13% of them singletons. Germline CDR1 and CDR2: DFQATT and SNEGSKA (reference sequence). The CDR3 is 11 amino acids. The receptor was isolated from a female donor with HTLV-1-associated myelopathy (HAM/TSP). The rearrangement uses TRBV20-1 and TRBJ1-1; the D is unclear. Specimen: CD4+ T cells from blood. The CDR3 DNA follows: TGCGGTGGGAGGGAGAACTCTGAAGCTTTCTTT. This translates into CGGRENSEAFF.